Shown below are 12 T cell receptor beta chains from a single sample sequenced in a study of blood T cell repertoires in COVID-19 (TCRdb year 2020). The method was the immunoSEQ multiplex PCR assay. Not all clones reach the TCRdb copy of this immuneACCESS table, which keeps in-frame sequences only. Checked studies attribute under half of the gap to unresolved V genes and leave the rest unexplained. In this sample the table shows some 250,000 clones, roughly 86% of which occur a single time. Of the sample, around 2.8% is held by the ten largest clones. Sequencing input: peripheral blood. The receptor source for this set is a young woman who had recovered from COVID-19.

J is TRBJ1-6 and V is TRBV28; D call uncertain. Germline V gene sequence: CDR1 MDHEN, CDR2 SYDVKM. The V end lost 3 bases, the J end lost 9 bases, and 12 bases lay between the germline ends. This CDR3 spans 14 amino acids. The CDR3 DNA sequence: TGTGCCAGCAGTTTCGAGGTCCCGGGTTCACCCCTCCACTTT. Translating gives CASSFEVPGSPLHF.

This chain uses TRBV27 with TRBJ1-5; D gene unclear. The CDR3 runs 14 residues. Between the trimmed V and J ends, which lost 3 bases and 5 bases, there was a span of 11 bases. CDR1 and CDR2 (germline): MNHEY, SMNVEV (reference sequence). The CDR3 sequence is CASSFHSGDQPQHF. CDR3 DNA: TGTGCCAGCAGTTTTCACTCCGGTGATCAGCCCCAGCATTTT.

The sample holds one count of this clone. J is TRBJ1-1 and V is TRBV18; 7 bases agree with TRBD1. The CDR3 has 15 amino acids. V dropped 1 base and J dropped 3; count of bases not matched to a gene: 5. Germline CDR1 KGHSH, CDR2 LQKENI. The chain's CDR3 is CASSPRQGLDTEAFF. CDR3 nucleotides: TGTGCCAGCTCACCACGACAGGGCCTTGACACTGAAGCTTTCTTT.

The chain employs TRBV12-3 or TRBV12-4 and TRBJ1-4; D gene ambiguous. The ends were cut back, 6 bases at V and 5 bases at J, with 10 bases in the middle. This CDR3 is built from 13 residues. The CDR3 reads CASSSGLNEKLFF. The CDR3 DNA reads as TGTGCCAGCAGCTCGGGTCTCAATGAAAAACTGTTTTTT.

J is TRBJ2-3 and V is TRBV2; no firm D call. The V gene's germline CDR1 is SNHLY and CDR2 FYNNEI. The CDR3 extends over 16 amino acids. V was clipped by 1 base and J by 0 bases, with 11 bases between them. CDR3 coding DNA: TGTGCCAGCAGTGAAGGCCCCAGGAATAGCACAGATACGCAGTATTTT. Protein: CASSEGPRNSTDTQYF. The full variable domain, its missing parts supplied by reference TRBV2 and TRBJ2-3, is EPEVTQTPSHQVTQMGQEVILRCVPISNHLYFYWYRQILGQKVEFLVSFYNNEISEKSEIFDDQFSVERPDGSNFTLKIRSTKLEDSAMYFCASSEGPRNSTDTQYFGPGTRLTVL.

The genes are TRBV2 and TRBJ1-2; no definite D call. The germline CDR1 and CDR2 sequences are SNHLY and FYNNEI. The CDR3 covers 13 residues. The ends were cut back, 2 bases at V and 7 bases at J, with 11 bases in the middle. DNA for the CDR3: TGTGCCAGCAGTGAAATTCCGGGTGGTGGCTACACCTTC. Translated, it gives CASSEIPGGGYTF.

The genes are TRBV20-1 and TRBJ1-6; possible D gene TRBD1, 6 bases. Trimming pared 3 bases from V and 0 bases from J, leaving 18 bases between. The length of the CDR3 is 18 residues. Per the germline V gene, CDR1 is DFQATT and CDR2 is SNEGSKA (reference sequence). CDR3 loop: CSASGLDSRSSYNSPLHF. CDR3 nucleotide sequence: TGCAGTGCTAGTGGGTTGGACAGTCGCAGCTCCTATAATTCACCCCTCCACTTT.

The chain couples TRBV2 to TRBJ2-3; possible D gene TRBD2, 6 bases. CDR1 is SNHLY and CDR2 is FYNNEI in the germline V gene. This CDR3 has 14 residues. The V and J ends lost 3 bases and 2 bases respectively, with 9 bases between them. The CDR3 DNA reads as TGTGCCAGCAGTGATCGGGGGACCACAGATACGCAGTATTTT. Translated, it gives CASSDRGTTDTQYF.

This chain connects TRBV2 to TRBJ1-2, with a possible D match to TRBD1 (6 bases). The CDR3 contains 16 residues. Germline V gene data show CDR1 as SNHLY and CDR2 as FYNNEI. V was pared by 5 bases and J by 4 bases, with 20 bases between. In DNA, the CDR3 is TGTGCCAGCAGTTCCAGTTTGGGGGGGGCGGGCTATGGCTACACCTTC. Its translation: CASSSSLGGAGYGYTF.

The V and J genes are TRBV30 and TRBJ1-5, with 7 nucleotides matching TRBD1. V gave up 1 base and J gave up 5 bases; unmatched junction bases: 5. CDR3 length equals 14 residues. Per the germline V gene, CDR1 is GTSNPN and CDR2 is SVGIG (reference sequence). The CDR3 nucleotides are TGTGCCTGGAGTGAGGGACAGAATCATCAGCCCCAGCATTTT. Translating gives CAWSEGQNHQPQHF.

V usage is TRBV7-2 and J usage is TRBJ2-2, with TRBD1 as a possible D gene (5 bases). The CDR3 covers 16 residues. Trimming took off 7 bases at V and 0 bases at J, with 15 bases between the two ends. From germline, CDR1 is SGHTA and CDR2 FQGNSA. The CDR3 DNA reads as TGTGCCAGCACCGTTTTGGGGCCCGCGAACACCGGGGAGCTGTTTTTT. It translates to CASTVLGPANTGELFF.

The V call is TRBV10-3, the J call TRBJ1-5; D call uncertain. Per the germline V gene, CDR1 is ENHRY and CDR2 is SYGVKD. This CDR3 region has 14 residues. Trimming stripped 1 base from V and 0 bases from J, with 4 bases between. The CDR3, as DNA: TGTGCCATCAGTGAGTTCTCTAGCAATCAGCCCCAGCATTTT. This translates into CAISEFSSNQPQHF.